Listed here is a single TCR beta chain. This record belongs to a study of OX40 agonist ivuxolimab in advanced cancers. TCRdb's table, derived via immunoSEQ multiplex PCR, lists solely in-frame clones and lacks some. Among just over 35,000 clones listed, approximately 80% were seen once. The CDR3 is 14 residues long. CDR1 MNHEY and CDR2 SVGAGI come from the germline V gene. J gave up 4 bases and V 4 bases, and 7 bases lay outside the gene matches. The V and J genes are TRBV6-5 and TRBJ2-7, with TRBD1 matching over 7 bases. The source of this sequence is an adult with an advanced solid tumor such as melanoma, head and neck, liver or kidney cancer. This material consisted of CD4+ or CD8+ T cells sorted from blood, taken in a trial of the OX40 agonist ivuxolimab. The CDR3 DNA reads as TGTGCCAGCAGTTCGAGACAGGGATGGTACGAGCAGTACTTC. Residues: CASSSRQGWYEQYF.